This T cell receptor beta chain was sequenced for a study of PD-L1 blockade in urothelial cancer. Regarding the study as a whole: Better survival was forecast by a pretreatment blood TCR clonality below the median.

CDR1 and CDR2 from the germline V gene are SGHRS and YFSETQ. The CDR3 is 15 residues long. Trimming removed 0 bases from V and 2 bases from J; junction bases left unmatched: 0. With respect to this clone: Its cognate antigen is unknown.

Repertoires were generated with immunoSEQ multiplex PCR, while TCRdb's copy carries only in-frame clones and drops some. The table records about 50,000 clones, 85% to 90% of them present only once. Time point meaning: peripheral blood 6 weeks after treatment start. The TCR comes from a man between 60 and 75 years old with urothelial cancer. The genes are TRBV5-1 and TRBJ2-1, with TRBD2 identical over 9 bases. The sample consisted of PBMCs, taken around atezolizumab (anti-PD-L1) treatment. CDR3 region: CASSLASGAYNEQFF. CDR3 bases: TGCGCCAGCAGCTTGGCTAGCGGGGCCTACAATGAGCAGTTCTTC.